The 14 T cell receptor beta chains below were found in one sample sequenced in a study of blood T cells in healthy people across ages. The second PCR ran roughly 6 to 11 cycles with a sample-barcoded 5' primer and J-beta primers. TCRdb re-analysed the 5' RACE reads in MiXCR, keeping a single row per CDR3 protein. Counted here are about 970,000 distinct CDR3 sequences, about 53% occurring once; the ten biggest clones make up about a fifth. The sequenced material came from blood. All receptors derive from a woman aged 55-75 years in good health.

This clonotype was seen only a few times. The V call is TRBV3-1, the J call TRBJ2-5; 12 bases align to TRBD2. CDR3 length equals 18 residues. Germline CDR1 and CDR2: LGHDT and YNNKEL (reference sequence). V dropped 6 bases and J dropped 2; count of bases not matched to a gene: 13. The CDR3 region is CASSLIRLAGDSQETQYF. The CDR3 coding sequence is TGTGCCAGCAGTCTTATAAGACTAGCGGGAGACTCGCAAGAGACCCAGTACTTC.

J is TRBJ2-2 and V is TRBV28; perhaps TRBD2 as D (6 bases). The germline gives CDR1 MDHEN, CDR2 SYDVKM. The length of the CDR3 is 17 residues. Trimming removed 6 bases at V and 2 bases at J, with 19 bases between. DNA for the CDR3: TGTGCCAGCAGAACTCCGCTAGCGACTTCCAACACCGGGGAGCTGTTTTTT. It translates to CASRTPLATSNTGELFF.

This chain connects TRBV6-2 or TRBV6-3 to TRBJ2-7; 9 bases fit TRBD2. V shed 6 bases, J shed 0 bases, and the junction held 6 bases outside the gene matches. CDR3 size: 15 residues. Per the germline V gene, CDR1 is MNHEY and CDR2 is SVGEGT. CDR3 bases: TGTGCCAGCAGAAAAAGCGGGGGGATCTCCTACGAGCAGTACTTC. It yields the protein CASRKSGGISYEQYF.

This clonotype is a singleton in its sample. Here the CDR3 reads CASMNRNTEAFF. In nucleotides, the CDR3 is TGTGCCAGCATGAACAGGAACACTGAAGCTTTCTTT. The chain links TRBV6-1 to TRBJ1-1, with D unclear. The germline CDR1 and CDR2 sequences are MNHNS and SASEGT. V gave up 7 bases and J gave up 1 base, with 7 bases separating them. This CDR3 has 12 amino acids.

Comments on this clonotype: A read error is possible here, since a much larger clone lies one base away. The chain has TRBV29-1 and TRBJ2-5; the D is unclear. Judging by the DNA end, TRBJ2-4 fits better; the J call may be wrong. Germline V CDR1 and CDR2: SQVTM, ANQGSEA. CDR3 length: 13 amino acids. CDR3 loop: CSVEEPPRDIQYF. CDR3 nucleotides: TGCAGCGTTGAAGAGCCCCCACGAGACATTCAGTACTTC.

The V gene is TRBV28, the J gene TRBJ2-3, with TRBD2 matching over 10 bases. The germline CDR1 and CDR2 sequences are MDHEN and SYDVKM. The CDR3 sequence is 18 residues long. V lost 6 bases, J lost 0 bases, and 12 bases stayed unmatched. Written as DNA, the CDR3 is TGTGCCAGCAGGACTAGCGGGCTCTCTCCGACTAGCACAGATACGCAGTATTTT. It is translated as CASRTSGLSPTSTDTQYF.

CDR3 sequence (DNA): TGTGCCAGCAGTCCAATAGCGGGAGGGCGGGGCGGTACGCAGTATTTT. Translated, it gives CASSPIAGGRGGTQYF. This rearrangement joins TRBV28 to TRBJ2-3; TRBD2 aligns across 11 bases. The CDR3 runs 16 residues. CDR1 is MDHEN and CDR2 is SYDVKM in the germline V gene. With 5 bases clipped from V and 8 bases from J, the junction kept 12 bases outside the gene matches.

The rearrangement uses TRBV12-3 or TRBV12-4 and TRBJ2-4; D unresolved. The end of the DNA aligns better with TRBJ2-7, so the J call may be wrong. This CDR3 contains 15 residues. The CDR3 DNA reads as TGTGCCAGCAGTCCAATGGCATCGAAAGGATACGAGCAGTACTTC. Translated: CASSPMASKGYEQYF.

The genes are TRBV7-2 and TRBJ1-1; D possibly corresponds to TRBD1 (6 bases). Trimming stripped 2 bases from V and 6 bases from J, with 13 bases between. The CDR3 contains 14 residues. Germline V CDR1 and CDR2: SGHTA, FQGNSA. Here the CDR3 reads CASSLLGGTPEAFF. The CDR3 DNA sequence: TGTGCCAGCAGCTTATTAGGGGGGACCCCTGAAGCTTTCTTT.

The V and J genes are TRBV15 and TRBJ2-1, with a possible D match to TRBD1 (5 bases). V was pared by 3 bases and J by 0 bases, with 24 bases between. Per the germline V gene, CDR1 is LNHNV and CDR2 is YYDKDF (reference sequence). The CDR3 length is 20 residues. The CDR3 here is CATSSSRVSTRQSSYNEQFF. CDR3 nucleotides: TGTGCCACCAGCAGCTCCAGGGTTTCAACCCGTCAAAGCTCCTACAATGAGCAGTTCTTC. Together with reference TRBV15 and TRBJ2-1, the CDR3 gives the full variable domain: DAMVIQNPRYQVTQFGKPVTLSCSQTLNHNVMYWYQQKSSQAPKLLFHYYDKDFNNEADTPDNFQSRRPNTSFCFLDIRSPGLGDTAMYLCATSSSRVSTRQSSYNEQFFGPGTRLTVL.

The count of this clonotype is one. As the CDR3 is not closed by the conserved phenylalanine or tryptophan, this likely results from a read error. The chain has TRBV6-1 and TRBJ2-1, with 9 bases fitting TRBD2. The junction had 3 bases not matched to a gene; V was cut back by 7 bases and J by 5 bases. Germline V gene sequence: CDR1 MNHNS, CDR2 SASEGT. The CDR3 runs 13 residues. In DNA, the CDR3 is TGTGCCAGCACGCTAGCGGGAAACAATGAGCAGTTCTAC. The encoded protein is CASTLAGNNEQFY.

The rearrangement joins TRBV4-2 to TRBJ2-2; 11 positions match TRBD2. V dropped 3 bases and J dropped 2; count of bases not matched to a gene: 5. The CDR3 totals 17 residues. Germline loops: CDR1 LGHNA, CDR2 YNFKEQ. The CDR3 spells CASSQSSGRTNTGELFF. The CDR3 coding sequence is TGTGCCAGCAGCCAGTCTAGCGGGAGGACCAACACCGGGGAGCTGTTTTTT.

V is TRBV29-1 and J is TRBJ2-3; TRBD1 aligns across 12 bases. CDR1 SQVTM and CDR2 ANQGSEA come from the germline V gene. The V and J ends lost 2 bases and 5 bases, in that order; junction bases with no gene match: 2. CDR3 length: 14 residues. The CDR3: CSVERDRGQDTQYF. CDR3 sequence (DNA): TGCAGCGTTGAAAGGGACAGGGGGCAAGATACGCAGTATTTT.

Many counts were recorded for this clonotype. V gene TRBV11-2 combines with J gene TRBJ2-7; no clear D gene. V was cut by 1 base and J by 3 bases, with 10 bases left in between. The CDR3 spans 14 residues. Germline loops: CDR1 SGHAT, CDR2 FQNNGV. CDR3 DNA sequence: TGTGCCAGCAGCTTAGTGCAACTGAACTACGAGCAGTACTTC. Translating it yields CASSLVQLNYEQYF.